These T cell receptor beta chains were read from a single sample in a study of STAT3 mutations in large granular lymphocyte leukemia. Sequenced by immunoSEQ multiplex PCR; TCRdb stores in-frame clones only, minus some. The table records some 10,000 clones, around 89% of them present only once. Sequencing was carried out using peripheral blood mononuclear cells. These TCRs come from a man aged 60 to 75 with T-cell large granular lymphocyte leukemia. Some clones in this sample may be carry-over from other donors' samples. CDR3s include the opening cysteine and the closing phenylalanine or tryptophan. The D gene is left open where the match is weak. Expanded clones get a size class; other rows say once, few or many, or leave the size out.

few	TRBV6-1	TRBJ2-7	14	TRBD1	CASTTGDRSYEQYF	TGTGCCAGTACGACAGGGGACAGATCCTACGAGCAGTACTTC
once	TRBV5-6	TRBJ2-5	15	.	CASSLSGLGQETQYF	TGTGCCAGCAGCTTGAGTGGTTTGGGGCAAGAGACCCAGTACTTC
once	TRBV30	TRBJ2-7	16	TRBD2	CAWSPQGLAGAYEQYF	TGTGCCTGGAGTCCCCAGGGACTAGCGGGAGCTTACGAGCAGTACTTC
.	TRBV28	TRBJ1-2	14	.	CASSLFGQDYGYTF	TGTGCCAGCAGTTTATTCGGGCAGGACTATGGCTACACCTTC
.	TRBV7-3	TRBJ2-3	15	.	CASSPGTSRFGTQYF	TGTGCCAGCAGCCCCGGGACTTCCCGATTCGGTACGCAGTATTTT
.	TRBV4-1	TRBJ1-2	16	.	CASSQEWEGLAIGYTF	TGCGCCAGCAGCCAAGAGTGGGAGGGTCTGGCTATCGGCTACACCTTC
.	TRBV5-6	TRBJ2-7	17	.	CASSLVFAVGEDYEQYF	TGTGCCAGCAGCTTGGTTTTTGCGGTCGGAGAGGACTACGAGCAGTACTTC
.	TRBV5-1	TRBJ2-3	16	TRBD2	CASSLRAGGRADTQYF	TGCGCCAGCAGCTTGAGAGCGGGAGGGCGGGCAGATACGCAGTATTTT
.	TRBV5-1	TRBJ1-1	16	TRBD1	CASSSGQGSLNTEAFF	TGCGCCAGCAGCTCCGGACAGGGATCGTTGAACACTGAAGCTTTCTTT
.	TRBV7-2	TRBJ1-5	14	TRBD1	CASSLGDRDQPQHF	TGTGCCAGCAGCTTAGGGGACAGGGATCAGCCCCAGCATTTT
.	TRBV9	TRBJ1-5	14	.	CASSVAGSNQPQHF	TGTGCCAGCAGCGTGGCTGGGAGCAATCAGCCCCAGCATTTT
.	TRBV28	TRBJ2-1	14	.	CASSPSEGYNEQFF	TGTGCCAGCAGTCCCAGTGAGGGCTACAATGAGCAGTTCTTC
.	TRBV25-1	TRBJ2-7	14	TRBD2	CASSTGTRPYEQYF	TGTGCCAGCAGTACCGGGACTAGACCCTACGAGCAGTACTTT
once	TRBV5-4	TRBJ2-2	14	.	CASSLDSHTGELFF	TGTGCCAGCAGCTTGGATAGCCATACCGGGGAGCTGTTTTTT
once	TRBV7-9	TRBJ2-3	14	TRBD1	CASSLGGGGDTQYF	TGTGCCAGCAGCTTAGGAGGGGGCGGAGATACGCAGTATTTT
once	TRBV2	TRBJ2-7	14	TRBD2	CASWGGFSSYEQYF	TGTGCCAGCTGGGGGGGGTTCAGCTCCTACGAGCAGTACTTC
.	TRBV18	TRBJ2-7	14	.	CASSPALQGYEQYF	TGTGCCAGCTCCCCCGCCTTACAGGGCTACGAGCAGTACTTC
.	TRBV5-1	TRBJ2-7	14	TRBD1	CASSFEGQGAVGYF	TGCGCCAGCAGCTTCGAGGGACAGGGGGCAGTAGGGTACTTC
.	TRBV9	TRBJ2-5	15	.	CASTKGGRQVETQYF	TGTGCCAGCACCAAAGGGGGTCGGCAGGTGGAGACCCAGTACTTC
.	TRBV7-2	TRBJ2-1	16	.	CASSSTRRRLAGGQFF	TGTGCCAGCAGCTCTACCAGGAGGAGACTAGCAGGGGGGCAGTTCTTC
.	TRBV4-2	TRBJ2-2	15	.	CASSQVWANTGELFF	TGTGCCAGCAGCCAAGTTTGGGCGAACACCGGGGAGCTGTTTTTT
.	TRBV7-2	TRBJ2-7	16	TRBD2	CASSLTSGAALYEQYF	TGTGCCAGCAGCTTAACTAGCGGGGCCGCTCTCTACGAGCAGTACTTC
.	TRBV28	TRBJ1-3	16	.	CASSLVGGGPGNTIYF	TGTGCCAGCAGTTTAGTCGGTGGGGGGCCTGGAAACACCATATATTTT
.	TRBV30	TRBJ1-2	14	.	CAWSVPTPGTYYTF	TGTGCCTGGAGTGTACCAACGCCCGGCACCTACTACACCTTC
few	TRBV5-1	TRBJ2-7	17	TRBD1	CASSYFTGTGVPAEQYF	TGCGCCAGCAGCTATTTCACCGGGACAGGGGTACCGGCGGAGCAGTACTTC
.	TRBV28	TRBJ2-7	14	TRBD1	CASSFSGTEGEQYF	TGTGCCAGCAGTTTCTCCGGGACAGAAGGCGAGCAGTACTTC